These 30 T cell receptor beta chains came from one sample sequenced in a study of cytomegalovirus exposure and HLA in healthy donors. PCR was performed using 60 Vbeta and 13 Jbeta primers. Data came from immunoSEQ multiplex PCR; TCRdb stores just in-frame clones and leaves some out. The table has around 100,000 clones, about 68% seen once. The sequencing input was PBMCs. All receptors derive from a middle-aged woman in good health and CMV-seropositive.

CDR3 nucleotides: TGTGCCAGCAGCTCGTACAGGGGGGCTAACACTGAAGCTTTCTTT. The encoded protein is CASSSYRGANTEAFF. The chain carries TRBV7-3 and TRBJ1-1, with 8 bases identical to TRBD1. CDR3 length: 15 residues. The germline V gene has CDR1 SGHTA and CDR2 FQGTGA. V trimming: 4 bases; J trimming: 2 bases; junction bases outside the gene matches: 6.

The sample holds a few counts of this clone. V gene TRBV30 combines with J gene TRBJ2-1, with TRBD2 identical over 9 bases. This CDR3 has 16 amino acids. Per the germline V gene, CDR1 is GTSNPN and CDR2 is SVGIG (reference sequence). The V segment lost 2 bases and the J segment 5 bases; nucleotides outside the gene matches: 10. CDR3 protein: CAWSPGGLAGNNEQFF. As DNA, the CDR3 is TGTGCCTGGAGTCCTGGAGGTCTAGCGGGAAACAATGAGCAGTTCTTC.

The chain combines TRBV5-4 with TRBJ2-2, with TRBD2 identical over 12 bases. J was trimmed by 5 bases and V by 4 bases; bases with no gene match: 6. The CDR3 length is 16 residues. Germline CDR1 SGHNT, CDR2 YYREEE (reference sequence). The CDR3 DNA reads TGTGCCAGCAGCCCCACTAGCGGGGGGAGGACCGGGGAGCTGTTTTTT. Its translation: CASSPTSGGRTGELFF.

V usage is TRBV4-2 and J usage is TRBJ2-3; the match to TRBD2 covers 11 bases. CDR1 and CDR2 from the germline V gene are LGHNA and YNFKEQ. The CDR3 has 17 residues. V shed 0 bases, J shed 6 bases, and the junction held 8 bases outside the gene matches. CDR3 sequence (DNA): TGTGCCAGCAGCCAAGATGGGACTAGCGGTCTCCGGGATACGCAGTATTTT. It translates to CASSQDGTSGLRDTQYF.

This clone is a singleton in its sample. The chain employs TRBV20-1 and TRBJ2-7, with D unclear. This CDR3 comprises 11 residues. The germline gives CDR1 DFQATT, CDR2 SNEGSKA (reference sequence). Trimming removed 7 bases at V and 3 bases at J, with 10 bases between. CDR3 region: CSVLVNYEQYF. In DNA, the CDR3 is TGCAGTGTCTTAGTTAACTACGAGCAGTACTTC.

V gene TRBV18 combines with J gene TRBJ2-1, with D uncertain. Germline CDR1 is KGHSH and CDR2 is LQKENI. V lost 4 bases and J 0 bases, leaving 13 bases between the germline ends. CDR3 length: 16 residues. The DNA of the CDR3 is TGTGCCAGCTCACTCCTTAGCCCTCTCTCCTACAATGAGCAGTTCTTC. Residues: CASSLLSPLSYNEQFF.

The CDR3 sequence: CASSPDRVRDGYTF. The CDR3 region has the DNA TGCGCCAGCAGCCCGGACAGGGTGCGAGATGGCTACACCTTC. The chain employs TRBV4-1 and TRBJ1-2, with 8 nucleotides matching TRBD1. Germline CDR1 reads MGHRA; CDR2 reads YSYEKL. The CDR3 runs to 14 residues. The junction had 7 bases not matched to a gene; V was cut back by 4 bases and J by 6 bases.

This clone occurred once. This CDR3 reads CASSPFRGSRVLGDTQYF. The CDR3 DNA sequence: TGTGCCAGCAGCCCCTTTCGGGGGAGTAGAGTATTGGGAGATACGCAGTATTTT. This chain uses TRBV5-6 with TRBJ2-3; perhaps TRBD2 as D (6 bases). In germline, CDR1 is SGHDT, CDR2 YYEEEE. This CDR3 contains 18 residues. Trimming pared 4 bases from V and 5 bases from J, leaving 26 bases between.

This chain uses TRBV4-3 with TRBJ2-1, with 9 bases matching TRBD2. Losses at the gene ends were 6 bases for V and 5 bases for J; bases not matched to a gene: 8. Germline CDR1 is LGHNA and CDR2 is YSLEER. The CDR3 length is 15 residues. The CDR3 DNA reads TGCGCCAGCAGGTGGGGGCGGGGGGGCAACAATGAGCAGTTCTTC. This sequence encodes CASRWGRGGNNEQFF.

This clone was seen a handful of times. The chain combines TRBV28 with TRBJ2-1, with a possible D match to TRBD2 (6 bases). Germline values: CDR1 MDHEN, CDR2 SYDVKM. Deletions cut 2 bases from V and 8 bases from J, with 13 bases between. This CDR3 contains 14 residues. The CDR3 region is CASSLGGGGDEQFF. The DNA for the CDR3 is TGTGCCAGCAGTTTAGGGGGAGGAGGGGATGAGCAGTTCTTC.

The chain joins TRBV7-9 to TRBJ2-3, with TRBD2 matching 7 bases. Losses at the gene ends were 8 bases for V and 1 base for J; bases not matched to a gene: 12. This CDR3 contains 16 residues. Germline assignment: CDR1 SEHNR and CDR2 FQNEAQ (reference sequence). The CDR3, as DNA: TGTGCCAGCTCCGGGGGGTGGGAAATAGGCACAGATACGCAGTATTTT. This sequence encodes CASSGGWEIGTDTQYF.

The rearrangement links TRBV6-6 to TRBJ1-6; D not resolved. The CDR3 runs 14 residues. Germline CDR1 MNHNY, CDR2 SVGAGI (reference sequence). V was pared by 8 bases and J by 0 bases, with 8 bases between. In DNA form, the CDR3 reads TGTGCCAGCGAACGCAGCTCCTATAATTCACCCCTCCACTTT. It specifies CASERSSYNSPLHF.

The chain links TRBV28 to TRBJ2-1; the match to TRBD2 covers 9 bases. Trimming at V came to 5 bases and at J to 4 bases, leaving 9 bases not matched to a gene. Germline lookup yields CDR1 MDHEN and CDR2 SYDVKM. The CDR3 is 16 amino acids. DNA for the CDR3: TGTGCCAGCAGTCCGCCCTTCGCGGGAGGGTACAATGAGCAGTTCTTC. It translates to CASSPPFAGGYNEQFF.

The chain uses TRBV4-1 and TRBJ1-1; 8 bases match TRBD1. The CDR3 contains 14 residues. V shed 1 base, J shed 9 bases, and the junction held 7 bases outside the gene matches. Germline V gene lookup returns CDR1 MGHRA and CDR2 YSYEKL. CDR3 region: CASSQGDRQSQAFF. The CDR3 nucleotides are TGCGCCAGCAGCCAAGGGGACAGGCAATCGCAAGCTTTCTTT.

Regarding this clone: The conserved phenylalanine or tryptophan is not found at the CDR3 terminus, so this likely reflects a read error. It is unclear where the CDR3 begins or ends on the DNA, so no DNA is shown, and the CDR3 is as TCRdb lists it. The chain couples TRBV28 to TRBJ2-7; TRBD1 is the table's D call and was not checked against the DNA. With termini counted, the CDR3 has 11 amino acids. Germline loops: CDR1 MDHEN, CDR2 SYDVKM. This chain's CDR3 is CASSLARDRDL.

This chain uses TRBV4-1 with TRBJ2-1, with a possible D match to TRBD1 (6 bases). Germline loops: CDR1 MGHRA, CDR2 YSYEKL. V dropped 0 bases and J dropped 10 bases, with 19 bases sitting between them. The CDR3 has 16 amino acids. CDR3 DNA: TGCGCCAGCAGCCAAGACTTTACAGGGCTTTTGGGAGAGCAGTTCTTC. This encodes CASSQDFTGLLGEQFF.

This clone came up a few times. The genes are TRBV7-8 and TRBJ1-5; no firm D call. The CDR3 covers 14 residues. V dropped 4 bases and J dropped 3 bases, with 10 bases sitting between them. Germline V gene data show CDR1 as SGHVS and CDR2 as FQNEAQ. Written as DNA, the CDR3 is TGTGCCAGCAGCTCGAGGGTAAACAATCAGCCCCAGCATTTT. This translates into CASSSRVNNQPQHF.

This CDR3 is CAISESNSYNEQFF. CDR3 sequence (DNA): TGTGCCATCAGTGAGAGCAACTCCTACAATGAGCAGTTCTTC. The rearrangement uses TRBV10-3 and TRBJ2-1, with D hard to call. The length of the CDR3 is 14 residues. Trimming stripped 2 bases from V and 0 bases from J, with 5 bases between. Germline V gene data show CDR1 as ENHRY and CDR2 as SYGVKD.

This clone was picked up a small number of times. J is TRBJ1-1 and V is TRBV9, with D hard to call. Germline V gives CDR1 SGDLS, CDR2 YYNGEE. The V end was cut by 0 bases, the J end by 4 bases, with 13 bases between. The CDR3 length is 15 residues. This CDR3 is CASSVAPTRSTEAFF. CDR3 bases: TGTGCCAGCAGCGTAGCCCCGACAAGATCCACTGAAGCTTTCTTT. The full variable domain, in which reference TRBV9 and TRBJ1-1 provide the parts outside the CDR3, is DSGVTQTPKHLITATGQRVTLRCSPRSGDLSVYWYQQSLDQGLQFLIQYYNGEERAKGNILERFSAQQFPDLHSELNLSSLELGDSALYFCASSVAPTRSTEAFFGQGTRLTVV.

A note on this clone: Additional DNA sequences in this sample encode the identical CDR3. The chain recombines TRBV2 with TRBJ1-1, with no clear D. The V gene's germline CDR1 is SNHLY and CDR2 FYNNEI. The CDR3 is 15 amino acids. The V gene lost 2 bases and the J gene lost 3 bases, with 13 bases spanning the gap. Here the CDR3 reads CASSEWPRGDTEAFF. As DNA, the CDR3 is TGTGCCAGCAGTGAATGGCCCCGGGGAGACACTGAAGCTTTCTTT.

The V gene is TRBV27, the J gene TRBJ2-7, with 12 bases fitting TRBD2. There are 15 residues in the CDR3. The junction had 7 bases not matched to a gene; V was cut back by 3 bases and J by 7 bases. Germline CDR1 is MNHEY and CDR2 is SMNVEV (reference sequence). The CDR3 is CASSLMASGRGEQYF. CDR3 coding DNA: TGTGCCAGCAGTTTGATGGCTAGCGGGAGGGGGGAGCAGTACTTC.

This clone was detected only a few times. This rearrangement joins TRBV4-3 to TRBJ2-1; D might be TRBD1 (6 bases). In germline, CDR1 is LGHNA, CDR2 YSLEER. This CDR3 comprises 20 residues. The V and J ends lost 0 bases and 4 bases respectively, with 25 bases between them. The CDR3 nucleotides read TGCGCCAGCAGCCAAGATCTCCGCAGGGGTGTTCGACGAGGTTACAATGAGCAGTTCTTC. Protein sequence: CASSQDLRRGVRRGYNEQFF.

In this sample, this clone turned up once. The chain links TRBV9 to TRBJ2-1, with 7 bases that match TRBD1. There are 15 residues in the CDR3. Looked up from germline, CDR1 is SGDLS and CDR2 is YYNGEE. Unmatched junction bases numbered 7, after V lost 3 bases and J lost 4 bases. In nucleotides, the CDR3 is TGTGCCAGCAGCGCTGGGACAGACCTGTACAATGAGCAGTTCTTC. Amino acid sequence: CASSAGTDLYNEQFF.

Here the CDR3 reads CASSLGQLATSGANVLTF. The CDR3 DNA reads TGCGCCAGCAGCTTGGGTCAGTTAGCTACCTCTGGGGCCAACGTCCTGACTTTC. J is TRBJ2-6 and V is TRBV5-1; D is ambiguous. The CDR3 has 18 amino acids. V lost 0 bases, J lost 0 bases, and 13 bases lay in between. The germline gives CDR1 SGHRS, CDR2 YFSETQ. Variable domain in full (rest from reference TRBV5-1 and TRBJ2-6): KAGVTQTPRYLIKTRGQQVTLSCSPISGHRSVSWYQQTPGQGLQFLFEYFSETQRNKGNFPGRFSGRQFSNSRSEMNVSTLELGDSALYLCASSLGQLATSGANVLTFGAGSRLTVL.

V gene TRBV27 combines with J gene TRBJ2-1, with 10 nucleotides matching TRBD2. Germline V gene data show CDR1 as MNHEY and CDR2 as SMNVEV (reference sequence). The CDR3 loop spans 15 amino acids. With 6 bases clipped from V and 2 bases from J, the junction kept 4 bases outside the gene matches. CDR3 DNA: TGTGCCAGCAGCATTAGCGGGGGGACCTACAATGAGCAGTTCTTC. This translates into CASSISGGTYNEQFF.

This chain uses TRBV28 with TRBJ2-3; D gene ambiguous. V was clipped by 4 bases and J by 0 bases, with 14 bases between them. The V gene's germline CDR1 is MDHEN and CDR2 SYDVKM. The length of the CDR3 is 16 residues. The CDR3 sequence: CASSSPLPSSTDTQYF. The CDR3 bases are TGTGCCAGCAGTTCTCCCCTTCCCTCTAGCACAGATACGCAGTATTTT.

Comments on this clone: Germline and junction disagree at one end, which may indicate a read error. J is TRBJ2-1 and V is TRBV7-7; 7 bases match TRBD2. The CDR3 is made up of 16 amino acids. In germline, CDR1 is SSHAT, CDR2 FNYEAQ (reference sequence). CDR3 coding DNA: TGTGCTAGCAGCGACAGATGGACTAGCTCCTACAATGAGCAGTTCTTC. This translates into CASSDRWTSSYNEQFF.

This sequence joins TRBV5-4 and TRBJ2-1; 9 positions agree with TRBD2. Germline assignment: CDR1 SGHNT and CDR2 YYREEE (reference sequence). Losses at the gene ends were 2 bases for V and 12 bases for J; bases not matched to a gene: 3. This CDR3 region has 12 residues. As DNA, the CDR3 is TGTGCCAGCAGCTTCCAAGCGGGGGGGCAGTTCTTC. Translation gives CASSFQAGGQFF.

This chain joins TRBV27 and TRBJ1-3, with 7 bases aligning to TRBD1. CDR1 MNHEY and CDR2 SMNVEV come from the germline V gene (reference sequence). There are 13 residues in the CDR3. With 6 bases clipped from V and 5 bases from J, the junction kept 4 bases outside the gene matches. CDR3 amino acids: CASRAQGRNTIYF. The CDR3 nucleotides read TGTGCCAGCAGAGCACAGGGGAGAAACACCATATATTTT.

This chain connects TRBV9 to TRBJ1-2, with TRBD1 identical over 9 bases. Germline V lookup: CDR1 SGDLS, CDR2 YYNGEE. The CDR3 spans 15 residues. Trimming at V came to 4 bases and at J to 4 bases, leaving 8 bases not matched to a gene. The CDR3, as DNA: TGTGCCAGCAGCCCCGGGACAGGGAAGGTCTATGGCTACACCTTC. It is translated as CASSPGTGKVYGYTF.